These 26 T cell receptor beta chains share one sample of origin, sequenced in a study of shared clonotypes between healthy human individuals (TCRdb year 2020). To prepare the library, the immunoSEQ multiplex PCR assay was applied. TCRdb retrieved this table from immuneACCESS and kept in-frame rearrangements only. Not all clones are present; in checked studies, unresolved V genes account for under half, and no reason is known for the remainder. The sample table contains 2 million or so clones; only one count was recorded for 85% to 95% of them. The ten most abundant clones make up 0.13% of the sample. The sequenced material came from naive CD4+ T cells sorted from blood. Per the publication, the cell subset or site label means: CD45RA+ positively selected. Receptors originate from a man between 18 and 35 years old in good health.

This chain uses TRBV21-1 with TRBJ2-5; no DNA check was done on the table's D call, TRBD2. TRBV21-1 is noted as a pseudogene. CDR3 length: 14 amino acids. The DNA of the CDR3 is TGTGCCAGAACCTTTAGCGGGACACAAGAGACCCAGTACTTC. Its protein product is CARTFSGTQETQYF.

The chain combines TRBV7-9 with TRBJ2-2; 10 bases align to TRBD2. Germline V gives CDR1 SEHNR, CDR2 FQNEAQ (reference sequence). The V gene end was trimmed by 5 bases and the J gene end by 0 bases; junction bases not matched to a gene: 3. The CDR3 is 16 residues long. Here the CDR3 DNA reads TGTGCCAGCAGCGTAACTAGCGGGACGAACACCGGGGAGCTGTTTTTT. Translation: CASSVTSGTNTGELFF.

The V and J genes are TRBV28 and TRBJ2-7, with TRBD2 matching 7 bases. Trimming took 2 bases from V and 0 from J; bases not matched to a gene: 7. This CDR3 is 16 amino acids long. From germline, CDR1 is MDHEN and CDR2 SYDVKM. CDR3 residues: CASSLVGSGDSYEQYF. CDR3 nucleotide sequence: TGTGCCAGCAGTTTAGTGGGAAGCGGGGACTCCTACGAGCAGTACTTC.

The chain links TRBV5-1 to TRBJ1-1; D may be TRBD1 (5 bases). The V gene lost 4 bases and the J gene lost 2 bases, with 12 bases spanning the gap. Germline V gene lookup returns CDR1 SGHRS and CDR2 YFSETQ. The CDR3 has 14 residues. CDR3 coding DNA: TGCGCCAGCAGCGTGGGACGTACCAACACTGAAGCTTTCTTT. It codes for CASSVGRTNTEAFF. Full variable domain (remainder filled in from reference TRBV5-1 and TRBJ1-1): KAGVTQTPRYLIKTRGQQVTLSCSPISGHRSVSWYQQTPGQGLQFLFEYFSETQRNKGNFPGRFSGRQFSNSRSEMNVSTLELGDSALYLCASSVGRTNTEAFFGQGTRLTVV.

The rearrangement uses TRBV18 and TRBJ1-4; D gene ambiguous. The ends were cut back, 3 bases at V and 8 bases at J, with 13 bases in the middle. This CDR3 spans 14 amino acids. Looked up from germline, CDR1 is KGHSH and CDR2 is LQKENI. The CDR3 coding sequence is TGTGCCAGCTCACCTGTCCGGCCCTCCGAAAAACTGTTTTTT. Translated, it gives CASSPVRPSEKLFF.

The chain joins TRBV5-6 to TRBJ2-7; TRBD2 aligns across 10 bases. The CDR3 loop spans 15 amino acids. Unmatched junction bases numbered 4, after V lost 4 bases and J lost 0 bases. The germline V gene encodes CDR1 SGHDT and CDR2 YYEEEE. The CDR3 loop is CASSPRTSGSYEQYF. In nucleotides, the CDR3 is TGTGCCAGCAGCCCTAGGACTAGCGGCTCCTACGAGCAGTACTTC.

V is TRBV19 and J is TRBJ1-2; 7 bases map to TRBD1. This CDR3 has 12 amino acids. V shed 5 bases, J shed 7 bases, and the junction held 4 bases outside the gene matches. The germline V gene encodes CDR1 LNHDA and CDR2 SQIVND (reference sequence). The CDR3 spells CASSDRVGGYTF. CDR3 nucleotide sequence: TGTGCCAGTAGTGACAGGGTAGGTGGCTACACCTTC.

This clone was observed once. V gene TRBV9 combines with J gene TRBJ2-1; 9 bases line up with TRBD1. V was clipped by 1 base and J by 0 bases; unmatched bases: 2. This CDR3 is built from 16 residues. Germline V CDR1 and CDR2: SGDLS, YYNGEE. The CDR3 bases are TGTGCCAGCAGCGTACTGGGACAGGGCTCCTACAATGAGCAGTTCTTC. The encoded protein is CASSVLGQGSYNEQFF. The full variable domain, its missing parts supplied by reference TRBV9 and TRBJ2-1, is DSGVTQTPKHLITATGQRVTLRCSPRSGDLSVYWYQQSLDQGLQFLIQYYNGEERAKGNILERFSAQQFPDLHSELNLSSLELGDSALYFCASSVLGQGSYNEQFFGPGTRLTVL.

The CDR3 coding sequence is TGTGCCTGGAGGGCGACAGGGGGTTCCTATAATTCACCCCTCCACTTT. Translation gives CAWRATGGSYNSPLHF. J is TRBJ1-6 and V is TRBV30; 9 bases line up with TRBD1. The CDR3 has 16 residues. Germline V gene lookup returns CDR1 GTSNPN and CDR2 SVGIG (reference sequence). Trimming removed 3 bases from V and 1 base from J; junction bases left unmatched: 4. The full variable domain, completed using reference TRBV30 and TRBJ1-6, is SQTIHQWPATLVQPVGSPLSLECTVEGTSNPNLYWYRQAAGRGLQLLFYSVGIGQISSEVPQNLSASRPQDRQFILSSKKLLLSDSGFYLCAWRATGGSYNSPLHFGNGTRLTVT.

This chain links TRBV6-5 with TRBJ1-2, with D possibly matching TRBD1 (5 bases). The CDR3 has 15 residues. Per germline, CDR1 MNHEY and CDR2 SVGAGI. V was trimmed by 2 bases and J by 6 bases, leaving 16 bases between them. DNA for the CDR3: TGTGCCAGCAGTTACGACGGAAGGGGAGATCATGGCTACACCTTC. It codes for CASSYDGRGDHGYTF.

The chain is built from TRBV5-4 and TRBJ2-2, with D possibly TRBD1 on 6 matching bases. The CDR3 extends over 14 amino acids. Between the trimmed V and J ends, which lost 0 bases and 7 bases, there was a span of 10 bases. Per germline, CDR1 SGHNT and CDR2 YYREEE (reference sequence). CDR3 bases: TGTGCCAGCAGCTTGGGGCAGGGGTACGGGGAGCTGTTTTTT. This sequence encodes CASSLGQGYGELFF.

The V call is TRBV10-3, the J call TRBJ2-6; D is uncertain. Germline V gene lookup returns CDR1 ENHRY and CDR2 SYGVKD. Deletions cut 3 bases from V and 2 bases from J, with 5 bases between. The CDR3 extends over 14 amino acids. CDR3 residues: CAISDFTGANVLTF. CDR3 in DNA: TGTGCCATCAGTGATTTTACTGGGGCCAACGTCCTGACTTTC.

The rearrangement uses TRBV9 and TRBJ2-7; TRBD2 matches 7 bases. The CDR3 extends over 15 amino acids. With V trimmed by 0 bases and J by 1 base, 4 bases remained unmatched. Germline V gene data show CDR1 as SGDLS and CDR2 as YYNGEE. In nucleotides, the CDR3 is TGTGCCAGCAGCGTAGAAGGGAGGGGATCCTACGAGCAGTACTTC. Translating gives CASSVEGRGSYEQYF.

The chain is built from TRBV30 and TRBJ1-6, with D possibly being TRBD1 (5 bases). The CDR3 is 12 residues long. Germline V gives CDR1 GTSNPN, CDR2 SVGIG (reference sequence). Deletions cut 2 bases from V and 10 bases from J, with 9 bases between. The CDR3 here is CAWSQGRSPLHF. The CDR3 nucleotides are TGTGCCTGGAGTCAGGGTCGGTCACCCCTCCACTTT. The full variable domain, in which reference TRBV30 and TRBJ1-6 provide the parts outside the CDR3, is SQTIHQWPATLVQPVGSPLSLECTVEGTSNPNLYWYRQAAGRGLQLLFYSVGIGQISSEVPQNLSASRPQDRQFILSSKKLLLSDSGFYLCAWSQGRSPLHFGNGTRLTVT.

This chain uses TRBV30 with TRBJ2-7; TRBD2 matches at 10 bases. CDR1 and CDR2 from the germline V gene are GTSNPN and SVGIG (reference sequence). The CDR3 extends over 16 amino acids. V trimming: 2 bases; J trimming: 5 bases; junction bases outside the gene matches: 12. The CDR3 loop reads CAWSLGLAWERNEQYF. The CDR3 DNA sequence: TGTGCCTGGAGTTTGGGACTAGCGTGGGAGAGGAACGAGCAGTACTTC.

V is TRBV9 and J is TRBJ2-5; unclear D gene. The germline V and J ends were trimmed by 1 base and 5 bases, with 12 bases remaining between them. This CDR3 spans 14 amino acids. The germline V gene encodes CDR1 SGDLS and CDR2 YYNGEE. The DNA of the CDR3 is TGTGCCAGCAGCGTAAGTCGGATTGAGGAGACCCAGTACTTC. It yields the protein CASSVSRIEETQYF.

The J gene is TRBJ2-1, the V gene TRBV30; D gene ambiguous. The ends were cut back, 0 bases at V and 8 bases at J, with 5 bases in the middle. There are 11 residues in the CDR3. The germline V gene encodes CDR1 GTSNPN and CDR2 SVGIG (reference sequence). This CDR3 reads CAWSVSYEQFF. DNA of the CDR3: TGTGCCTGGAGTGTATCGTATGAGCAGTTCTTC.

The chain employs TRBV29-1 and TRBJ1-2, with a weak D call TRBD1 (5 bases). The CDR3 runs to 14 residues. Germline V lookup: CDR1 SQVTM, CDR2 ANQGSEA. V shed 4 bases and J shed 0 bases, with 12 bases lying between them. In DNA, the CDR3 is TGCAGCGTTGGGCTATGGGGCACTAACTATGGCTACACCTTC. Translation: CSVGLWGTNYGYTF.

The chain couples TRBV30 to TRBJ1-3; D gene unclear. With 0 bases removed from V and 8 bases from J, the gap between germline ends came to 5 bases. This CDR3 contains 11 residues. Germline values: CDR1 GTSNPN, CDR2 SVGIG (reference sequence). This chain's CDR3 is CAWSVVDTIYF. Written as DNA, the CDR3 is TGTGCCTGGAGTGTCGTGGACACCATATATTTT.

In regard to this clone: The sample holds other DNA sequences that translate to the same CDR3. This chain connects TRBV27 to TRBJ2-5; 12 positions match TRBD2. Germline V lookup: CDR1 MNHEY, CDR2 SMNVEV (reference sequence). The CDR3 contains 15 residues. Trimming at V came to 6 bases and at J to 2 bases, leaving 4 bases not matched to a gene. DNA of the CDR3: TGTGCCAGCAGCTCAGGACTAGCGGGGCAAGAGACCCAGTACTTC. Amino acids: CASSSGLAGQETQYF.

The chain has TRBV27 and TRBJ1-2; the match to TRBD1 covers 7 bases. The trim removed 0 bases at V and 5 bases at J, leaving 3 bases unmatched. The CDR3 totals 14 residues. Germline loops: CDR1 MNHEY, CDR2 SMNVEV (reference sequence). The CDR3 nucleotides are TGTGCCAGCAGTTTATCGACAGGGCCGTATGGCTACACCTTC. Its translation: CASSLSTGPYGYTF.

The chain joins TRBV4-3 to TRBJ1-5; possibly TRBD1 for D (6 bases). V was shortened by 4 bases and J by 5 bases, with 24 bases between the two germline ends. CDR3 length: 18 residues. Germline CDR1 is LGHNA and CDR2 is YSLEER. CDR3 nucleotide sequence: TGCGCCAGCAGCCCAGATCCGCCGGGACACGGCCCTTATCAGCCCCAGCATTTT. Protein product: CASSPDPPGHGPYQPQHF.

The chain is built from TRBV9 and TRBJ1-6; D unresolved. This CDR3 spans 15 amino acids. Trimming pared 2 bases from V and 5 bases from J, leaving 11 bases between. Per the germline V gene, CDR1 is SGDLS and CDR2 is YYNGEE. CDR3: CASSVSYLDNSPLHF. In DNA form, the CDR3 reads TGTGCCAGCAGCGTTAGTTATCTTGATAATTCACCCCTCCACTTT.

CDR3 sequence (DNA): TGTGCCAGCAGTGCTGGACAGGTCCTGGTTGGGGCCAACGTCCTGACTTTC. Its translation is CASSAGQVLVGANVLTF. The rearrangement joins TRBV2 to TRBJ2-6, with TRBD1 matching 7 bases. This CDR3 has 17 amino acids. The trim removed 4 bases at V and 3 bases at J, leaving 9 bases unmatched. Germline V CDR1 and CDR2: SNHLY, FYNNEI.

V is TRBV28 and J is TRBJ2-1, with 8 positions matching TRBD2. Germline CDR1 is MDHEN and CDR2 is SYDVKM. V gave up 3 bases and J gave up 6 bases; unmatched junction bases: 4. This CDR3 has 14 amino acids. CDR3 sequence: CASSFAGGANEQFF. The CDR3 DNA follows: TGTGCCAGCAGTTTCGCCGGGGGGGCCAATGAGCAGTTCTTC.

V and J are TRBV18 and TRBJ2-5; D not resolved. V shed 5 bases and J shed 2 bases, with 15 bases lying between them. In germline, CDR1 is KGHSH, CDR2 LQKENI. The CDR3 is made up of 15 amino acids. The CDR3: CASSSTLQKQETQYF. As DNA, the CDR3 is TGTGCCAGCTCATCGACCTTACAGAAACAAGAGACCCAGTACTTC.